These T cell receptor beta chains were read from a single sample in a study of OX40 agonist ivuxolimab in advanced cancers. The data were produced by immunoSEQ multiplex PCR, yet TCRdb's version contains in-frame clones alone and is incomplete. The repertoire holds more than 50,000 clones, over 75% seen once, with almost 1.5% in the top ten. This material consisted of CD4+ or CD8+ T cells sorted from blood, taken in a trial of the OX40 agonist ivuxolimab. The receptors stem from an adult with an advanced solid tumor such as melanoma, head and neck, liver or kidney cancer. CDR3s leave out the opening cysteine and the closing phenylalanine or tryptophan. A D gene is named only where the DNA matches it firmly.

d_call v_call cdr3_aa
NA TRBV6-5 ASSWTDSSGNTIY
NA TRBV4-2 ASSQEAGLGDTIY
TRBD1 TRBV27 ASRLTGGVETQY
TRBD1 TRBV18 ASSLAGGTGNTEAF
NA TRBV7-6 ASSLDRVTTGELF
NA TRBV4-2 ASSSLGYSSTDTQY
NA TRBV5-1 ASSWDFYTGELF
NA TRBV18 ASSREATYGYT
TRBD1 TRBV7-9 ASSFLGQGGTEAF
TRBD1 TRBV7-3 ASSLNPRTGGSTDTQY
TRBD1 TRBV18 ASSPRGTGSFEQY
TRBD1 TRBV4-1 ASSQDKGTGNEKLF
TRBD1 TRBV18 ASSRTGAPNEKLF
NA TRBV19 ASKDYNEQF
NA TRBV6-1 ASIDLIEAF
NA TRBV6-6 ASSYSGKSDYGYT
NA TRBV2 ASSYRVLNQPQH
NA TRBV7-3 ASSLEWGADTQY
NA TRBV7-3 ASTLGPVYEQY
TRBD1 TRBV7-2 ASSLKTGFYGYT
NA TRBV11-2 ASTTSGLYEQY
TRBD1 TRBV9 ASSVGTGEVEKLF
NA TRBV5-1 ASSLTGDNSPLH
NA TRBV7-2 ASSRSRPLQF
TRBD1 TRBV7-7 ASSLEAPTGSTEAF
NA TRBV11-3 ASSFGGGRRADTQY
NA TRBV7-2 ASSFNYGYT
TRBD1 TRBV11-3 ASSLLQTGSYEQY
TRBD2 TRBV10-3 AISESNSGMADTQY
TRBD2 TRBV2 ASSSPTSGGQRDTQY
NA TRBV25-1 ASSPRLLAGELF
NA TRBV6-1 ASSWGDEQPQH